The T cell receptor beta chain described here comes from a study of blood T cell repertoires in COVID-19. Per the germline V gene, CDR1 is SGHRS and CDR2 is YFSETQ. The V segment lost 5 bases and the J segment 6 bases; nucleotides outside the gene matches: 8. This CDR3 comprises 14 residues. The repertoire was sequenced with immunoSEQ multiplex PCR; TCRdb's copy has only in-frame clones and lacks some. The sample shows tens of thousands of clones, over 90% of them seen only once. The clonotype comes from a human donor in a cohort sampled during active COVID-19. Material: peripheral blood. This chain links TRBV5-1 with TRBJ2-4; 7 bases line up with TRBD1. In DNA, the CDR3 is TGCGCCAGCAGTAGAGGGGGCCGCCCAAACATTCAGTACTTC. This gives the protein CASSRGGRPNIQYF.